This T cell receptor beta chain comes out of a study of cytomegalovirus exposure and HLA in healthy donors. Study-wide context: Unique TCRs numbering about 85 million, obtained from HLA-typed donors, made up an early data release. Broader study findings: Later findings reportedly placed an Asian-associated ancestry cluster below the 666-donor mean for N-insertions. Later analysis associated a missense DCLRE1C variant with TCR beta V- and J-gene trimming. Across donors, most TCRs were seen rarely, yet some public ones were widespread.

Primers for the PCR totalled 60 Vbeta and 13 Jbeta. Method: immunoSEQ multiplex PCR; TCRdb's copy keeps in-frame clones and lacks some. Listed are under 150,000 clones; roughly 2.6% falls within the top ten. The CDR3 has 17 amino acids. CDR1 and CDR2 from the germline V gene are MDHEN and SYDVKM. J gave up 4 bases and V 5 bases, and 15 bases lay outside the gene matches. As regards this clone: Its target is unknown.

This chain links TRBV28 with TRBJ2-7; 9 nucleotides line up with TRBD1. The receptor's source is a middle-aged man in good health and CMV-seronegative. The sequencing input was PBMCs. Written as DNA, the CDR3 is TGTGCCAGCAGTCCCTTGGCGGGACAGGGAAGTGGGTACGAGCAGTACTTC. It translates to CASSPLAGQGSGYEQYF.